A single sample is the source of the 15 T cell receptor beta chains below, sequenced in a study of chemoradiotherapy in HPV16-positive cancers. TCRdb keeps only in-frame clones here, not all; method: immunoSEQ multiplex PCR. The sample lists tens of thousands of clones; roughly nine tenths were seen once. The material sequenced was blood, taken from a patient who underwent chemoradiotherapy. These receptor sequences come from a human donor with HPV-associated anogenital cancer.

The chain combines TRBV18 with TRBJ2-7; the D gene is possibly TRBD1 (8 bases). V lost 6 bases and J lost 0, with 15 bases in between. CDR1 KGHSH and CDR2 LQKENI come from the germline V gene. This CDR3 region has 15 residues. For the CDR3, the DNA is TGTGCCAGCTCTACAGGGGGACTACACTCCTACGAGCAGTACTTC. This encodes CASSTGGLHSYEQYF.

The rearrangement joins TRBV15 to TRBJ1-1; TRBD1 matches 7 bases. Germline CDR1 is LNHNV and CDR2 is YYDKDF (reference sequence). This CDR3 region has 18 residues. The J segment lost 2 bases and the V segment lost 0 bases, leaving 12 bases of the junction unmatched. In DNA form, the CDR3 reads TGTGCCACCAGCAGAGAAAGGGGGCGGTTTTTAGGAAACACTGAAGCTTTCTTT. Amino acids: CATSRERGRFLGNTEAFF.

The chain carries TRBV2 and TRBJ2-5, with unresolved D. Trimming removed 6 bases from V and 5 bases from J, with 13 bases in between. CDR1 is SNHLY, CDR2 FYNNEI, per germline. This CDR3 has 13 residues. CDR3 loop: CASSSGRYETQYF. Here the CDR3 DNA reads TGTGCCAGCAGCTCCGGACGGTATGAGACCCAGTACTTC.

The J gene is TRBJ1-2, the V gene TRBV7-8; D is unresolved. The germline gives CDR1 SGHVS, CDR2 FQNEAQ. V dropped 2 bases and J dropped 7 bases, with 23 bases sitting between them. CDR3 size: 17 residues. The CDR3: CASSLRSGSPFRSGYTF. The CDR3 bases are TGTGCCAGCAGCTTAAGGTCAGGCAGTCCCTTCAGGTCTGGCTACACCTTC.

The V and J genes are TRBV11-3 and TRBJ2-7, with 8 bases lining up with TRBD1. Unmatched junction bases numbered 5, after V lost 0 bases and J lost 4 bases. Germline-derived CDR1 and CDR2 are SGHNT and YENEEA. The CDR3 is made up of 15 amino acids. The CDR3 loop reads CASSLETGDIYEQYF. The CDR3 bases are TGTGCCAGCAGCTTAGAGACAGGGGACATTTACGAGCAGTACTTC.

The rearrangement links TRBV29-1 to TRBJ1-5; 11 bases are shared with TRBD1. CDR3 length: 13 residues. Germline V gives CDR1 SQVTM, CDR2 ANQGSEA. Trimming removed 6 bases from V and 5 bases from J; junction bases left unmatched: 3. The CDR3, as DNA: TGCAGCGTCGGACAGGGGGCCCATCAGCCCCAGCATTTT. Its protein product is CSVGQGAHQPQHF.

The V gene is TRBV7-2, the J gene TRBJ2-1, with D possibly being TRBD1 or TRBD2 (6 bases each). This CDR3 has 15 residues. V was shortened by 7 bases and J by 3 bases, with 16 bases between the two germline ends. CDR1 SGHTA and CDR2 FQGNSA come from the germline V gene. CDR3 nucleotides: TGTGCCAGCACCCGGGGGCTGAGGGGCTACAATGAGCAGTTCTTC. Protein sequence: CASTRGLRGYNEQFF.

This clone was found once. The chain has TRBV5-1 and TRBJ1-4; D is undetermined. The germline gives CDR1 SGHRS, CDR2 YFSETQ. The CDR3 extends over 16 amino acids. Trimming removed 1 base at V and 4 bases at J, with 14 bases between. CDR3 protein: CASSLFSTGNNEKLFF. CDR3 nucleotides: TGCGCCAGCAGCTTGTTTAGTACGGGTAATAATGAAAAACTGTTTTTT.

This clone was seen just once. The CDR3 is CASSLSKPNYGYTF. In DNA form, the CDR3 reads TGTGCCAGCAGCTTATCAAAACCTAACTATGGCTACACCTTC. The chain has TRBV5-4 and TRBJ1-2; no clear D gene. The CDR3 consists of 14 residues. Germline loops: CDR1 SGHNT, CDR2 YYREEE (reference sequence). Between the trimmed V and J ends, which lost 2 bases and 0 bases, there was a span of 8 bases.

This rearrangement joins TRBV7-2 to TRBJ2-5; TRBD2 matches 9 bases. Looked up from germline, CDR1 is SGHTA and CDR2 is FQGNSA. V was clipped by 0 bases and J by 5 bases; unmatched bases: 4. The CDR3 consists of 15 residues. The CDR3 reads CASSLAGLARETQYF. The CDR3 DNA is TGTGCCAGCAGCTTAGCGGGACTAGCACGGGAGACCCAGTACTTC.

This clone was observed once. V is TRBV6-5 and J is TRBJ2-1; 8 nucleotides align to TRBD2. The CDR3 is made up of 15 amino acids. Trimming took 6 bases from V and 8 from J; bases not matched to a gene: 12. Germline loops: CDR1 MNHEY, CDR2 SVGAGI. The CDR3 bases are TGTGCCAGCAGCCCCCTAGCGGGCCCCGGGGATGAGCAGTTCTTC. Translated, it gives CASSPLAGPGDEQFF.

This chain uses TRBV5-6 with TRBJ2-2, with TRBD2 matching 8 bases. The germline gives CDR1 SGHDT, CDR2 YYEEEE. The ends lost 4 bases at V and 1 base at J; junction bases unmatched: 3. The CDR3 is made up of 15 amino acids. This CDR3 is CASSRGGQNTGELFF. The CDR3 bases are TGTGCCAGCAGCCGGGGGGGCCAGAACACCGGGGAGCTGTTTTTT.

The genes are TRBV10-3 and TRBJ2-7; TRBD2 agrees at 11 bases. Germline V gives CDR1 ENHRY, CDR2 SYGVKD. V lost 4 bases, J lost 2 bases, and 4 bases stayed unmatched. The CDR3 covers 15 residues. CDR3 nucleotide sequence: TGTGCCATCAGTGGAGGGACTAGCGGTGCCTACGAGCAGTACTTC. Encoded protein: CAISGGTSGAYEQYF.

This clone is a singleton in its sample. The V gene is TRBV19, the J gene TRBJ2-1; 12 nucleotides match TRBD2. Germline-derived CDR1 and CDR2 are LNHDA and SQIVND (reference sequence). The CDR3 is made up of 20 amino acids. V shed 2 bases and J 6 bases; nucleotides not matched to a gene: 17. The CDR3 here is CASSINLGLAGRRGGNEQFF. The CDR3 region has the DNA TGTGCCAGTAGTATAAATCTTGGACTAGCGGGAAGGCGTGGGGGCAATGAGCAGTTCTTC.

CDR3 in amino acids: CASSLGRGGARDTQYF. As DNA, the CDR3 is TGTGCCAGCAGCTTAGGGCGGGGGGGTGCAAGAGATACGCAGTATTTT. The chain has TRBV7-2 and TRBJ2-3; 9 bases agree with TRBD2. With V trimmed by 1 base and J by 5 bases, 7 bases remained unmatched. Germline CDR1 is SGHTA and CDR2 is FQGNSA. The CDR3 is 16 residues long.